This entry features one T cell receptor (beta chain) sequence. What antigen it recognizes has not been identified. No much larger clone is present one base from it, and per-base qualities are unavailable. These data come from a study of graft-versus-host responses after intestinal transplantation (dated by TCRdb to the early 2020s). Regarding the research as a whole: The transplants that recipients received were multivisceral, liver-intestinal, or isolated intestinal. All recipients received anti-thymocyte globulin induction followed by maintenance tacrolimus and steroids for about three years. Graft-versus-host and host-versus-graft alloreactive T cell clones were tracked in the graft, circulation and bone marrow after intestinal transplantation using bulk TCR-beta CDR3 sequencing. Alloreactive clones were identified by sequencing pre-transplant mixed lymphocyte reaction products and comparing them with unstimulated pre-transplant donor and recipient T cells. Of the 20 to 25 intestinal transplant recipients enrolled in the cohort, one of whom was a retransplant, a few patients without pretransplant specimens were excluded. Donor T cell macrochimerism was defined as a peak of at least 4% donor T cells among recipient peripheral blood mononuclear cells. Rather than being sequenced by the commercial service, samples from a few later patients were sequenced in-house on an Illumina MiSeq and processed with MiXCR. The study at large found these results: Conclusions were limited by the relatively low number and heterogeneity of intestinal transplant patients. Early after transplant, peak levels of circulating GvH clones were found to be associated with declines in HvG clones. GvH clones were detected in recipient bone marrow, and some of these GvH clones were observed earlier in ileal mucosa or blood, consistent with an intestinal mucosal origin. High GvH to HvG T cell clonal ratios were observed in the allografts of patients with donor T cell macrochimerism.

V is cut by 4 bases and J by 1 base, and the space between the germline ends is 11 bases. From a lookup of the germline V gene (reference sequence), CDR1 and CDR2 are LNHDA and SQIVND. The CDR3 runs 15 amino acids, cysteine and phenylalanine included. CDR3 DNA is the only sequence kept; it has 45 bases, read in frame from the first base. This specimen's time point label, interpreted: cells obtained before transplantation from donor or recipient. CD3+CD4+ and CD3+CD8+ populations were FACS-sorted from unstimulated pre-transplant donor and recipient cells taken from spleen or lymph nodes. Library method: the immunoSEQ multiplex PCR assay. In most patients, genomic DNA was isolated using the Qiagen DNeasy Blood and Tissue Kit and sent frozen to Adaptive Biotechnologies for TCR sequencing. For most patients, high-throughput TCR-beta CDR3 sequencing of genomic DNA was performed by Adaptive Biotechnologies. On the authors' methods: Adaptive's ImmunoSEQ software was the source of the TCR sequencing data for approximately 18 patients, while a few other patients were processed with MiXCR and VDJtools. To correct CD4 versus CD8 sorting errors, any sequence found in both subsets at a frequency ratio below 5:1 was removed. CDR3 nucleotide sequences shared between donor and recipient were removed because the origin of such sequences could not be assigned. Alloreactive clones required at least 2-fold expansion over unstimulated cells and minimum CFSE-low frequency of 0.002% (template counts) or 0.001% (read counts). Mappable clones were those detected in sequenced pre-transplant spleen, lymph node, or MLR CFSE-low populations of the donor or recipient. Cumulative frequency of alloreactive clones was calculated as a percentage of all sequences weighted by copy number. TCRdb obtained this table from immuneACCESS and retained in-frame rearrangements with V and J assigned. These tables miss some clones; where compared with another copy, unresolved V genes account for less than half of the shortfall, and the remainder is unexplained. From that table come the V and J calls and clone size; the DNA was used to work out D and trimming. The sample yields some 130,000 clones; roughly 95% were counted once. Over 2.5% of the sample rests with the top ten.

The material sequenced was unstimulated CD8+ T cells sorted from spleen or lymph node cells, taken before intestinal transplant. The chain links TRBV19 with TRBJ2-1, and TRBD2 may be the D gene, going by 6 matching bases. The sequence was collected from a human donor who received an intestinal transplant. The CDR3: CASSTGTSSYNEQFF. The bases read TGTGCCAGTAGTACCGGGACTTCGTCCTACAATGAGCAGTTCTTC.